This T cell receptor (beta chain) was identified during a study of cytomegalovirus exposure and HLA in healthy donors. Findings and limits, study-wide: In a later analysis, at a false discovery rate of 0.05, approximately 15,000 TCR beta sequences matched HLA alleles. Immune exposure information comprised only CMV serostatus.

Among the donors, all were healthy bone marrow donors. Remarks on this clone: The antigen remains unidentified.

PCR amplification relied on 60 Vbeta primers (plus 13 Jbeta primers). Clones were read by immunoSEQ multiplex PCR, and TCRdb kept only the in-frame ones, dropping some. The sample gives fewer than 200,000 clones, over 75% of which show up once; over 0.2% is in the top ten. V was cut by 7 bases and J by 5 bases, with 14 bases left in between. Germline V gene sequence: CDR1 WSHSY, CDR2 SAAADI. CDR3 length equals 13 residues. This TCR derives from a girl under two years old in good health and CMV-seronegative. Input material: PBMCs. V and J are TRBV10-2 and TRBJ1-1; no definite D call. CDR3 sequence reads: CASNPRVLTEAFF. CDR3 DNA: TGCGCCAGCAACCCCCGGGTCCTGACTGAAGCTTTCTTT.